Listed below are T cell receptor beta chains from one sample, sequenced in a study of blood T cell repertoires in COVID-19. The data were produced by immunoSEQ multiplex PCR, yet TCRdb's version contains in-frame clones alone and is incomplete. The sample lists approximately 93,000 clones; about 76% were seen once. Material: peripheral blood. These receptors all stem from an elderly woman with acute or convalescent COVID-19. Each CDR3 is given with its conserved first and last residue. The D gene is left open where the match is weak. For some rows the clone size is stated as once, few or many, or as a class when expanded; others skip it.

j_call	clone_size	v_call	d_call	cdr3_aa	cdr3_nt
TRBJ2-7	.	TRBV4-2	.	CASSPYQTSYEQYF	TGTGCCAGCAGCCCATACCAAACAAGTTACGAGCAGTACTTC
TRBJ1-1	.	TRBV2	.	CASEGTAGVMEAFF	TGTGCCAGCGAGGGGACCGCAGGGGTGATGGAAGCTTTCTTT
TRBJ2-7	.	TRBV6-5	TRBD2	CASSYSGLVTYEQYF	TGTGCCAGCAGTTACTCGGGACTAGTGACCTACGAGCAGTACTTC
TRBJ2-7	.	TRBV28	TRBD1	CASSSGTGIEQYF	TGTGCCAGCAGTTCCGGGACAGGAATCGAGCAGTACTTC
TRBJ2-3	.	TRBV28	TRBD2	CASSSPGLAGGYTDTQYF	TGTGCCAGCAGTTCCCCAGGACTAGCGGGGGGTTACACAGATACGCAGTATTTT
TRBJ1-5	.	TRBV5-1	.	CASSLDSPNQPQHF	TGCGCCAGCAGCTTGGACAGCCCCAATCAGCCCCAGCATTTT
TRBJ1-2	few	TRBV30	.	CAWSVQGAGYTF	TGTGCCTGGAGTGTACAGGGAGCTGGCTACACCTTC
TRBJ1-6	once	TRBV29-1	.	CSVRVTYNSPLHF	TGCAGCGTGAGGGTGACCTATAATTCACCCCTCCACTTT
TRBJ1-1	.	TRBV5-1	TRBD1	CASSLLPDRRGEAFF	TGCGCCAGCAGCTTGCTCCCGGACAGGAGGGGTGAAGCTTTCTTT
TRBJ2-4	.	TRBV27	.	CASRPRDLAKNIQYF	TGTGCCAGCCGACCCCGGGATTTAGCCAAAAACATTCAGTACTTC
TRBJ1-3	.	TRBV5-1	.	CASSLNGDSGNTIYF	TGCGCCAGCAGCTTGAACGGGGACTCTGGAAACACCATATATTTT
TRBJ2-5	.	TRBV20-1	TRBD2	CSASSSGGASGETQYF	TGCAGTGCTAGTTCGAGCGGGGGGGCGTCGGGAGAGACCCAGTACTTC
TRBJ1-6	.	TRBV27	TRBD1	CASRIIGQVYNSPLHF	TGTGCCAGCAGGATAATCGGACAGGTCTATAATTCACCCCTCCACTTT